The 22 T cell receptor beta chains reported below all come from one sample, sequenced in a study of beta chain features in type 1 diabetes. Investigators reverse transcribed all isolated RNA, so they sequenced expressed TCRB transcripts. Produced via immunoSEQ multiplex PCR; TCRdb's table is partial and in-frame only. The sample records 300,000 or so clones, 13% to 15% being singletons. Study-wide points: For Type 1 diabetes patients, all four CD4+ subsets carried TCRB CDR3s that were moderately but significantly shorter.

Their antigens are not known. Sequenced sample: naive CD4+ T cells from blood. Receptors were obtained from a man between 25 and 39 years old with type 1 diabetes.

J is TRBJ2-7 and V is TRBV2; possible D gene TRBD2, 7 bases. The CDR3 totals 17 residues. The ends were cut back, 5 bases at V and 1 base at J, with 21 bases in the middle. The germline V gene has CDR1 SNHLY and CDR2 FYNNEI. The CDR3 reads CASSIPWQGRVSYEQYF. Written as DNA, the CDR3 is TGTGCCAGCAGTATACCTTGGCAGGGGAGGGTATCCTACGAGCAGTACTTC.

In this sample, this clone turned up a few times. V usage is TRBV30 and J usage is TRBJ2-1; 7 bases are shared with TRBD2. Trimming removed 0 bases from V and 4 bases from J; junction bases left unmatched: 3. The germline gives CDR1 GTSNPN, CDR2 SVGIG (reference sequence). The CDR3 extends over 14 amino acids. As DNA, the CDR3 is TGTGCCTGGAGTGTAACTAGCGAATACAATGAGCAGTTCTTC. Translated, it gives CAWSVTSEYNEQFF.

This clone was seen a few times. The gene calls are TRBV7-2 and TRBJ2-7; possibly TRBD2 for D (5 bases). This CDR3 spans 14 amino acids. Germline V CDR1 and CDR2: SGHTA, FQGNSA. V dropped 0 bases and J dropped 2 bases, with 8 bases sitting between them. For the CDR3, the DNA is TGTGCCAGCAGCTTAGCGCCCGGGACCTACGAGCAGTACTTC. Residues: CASSLAPGTYEQYF.

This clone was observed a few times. The CDR3 loop is CASSLIERGTEAFF. CDR3 nucleotides: TGTGCCAGCAGTTTGATTGAAAGAGGCACTGAAGCTTTCTTT. V gene TRBV27 combines with J gene TRBJ1-1, with D uncertain. Trimming left V 3 bases short and J 4 bases short, with 12 bases between. The germline CDR1 and CDR2 sequences are MNHEY and SMNVEV (reference sequence). The CDR3 length is 14 residues.

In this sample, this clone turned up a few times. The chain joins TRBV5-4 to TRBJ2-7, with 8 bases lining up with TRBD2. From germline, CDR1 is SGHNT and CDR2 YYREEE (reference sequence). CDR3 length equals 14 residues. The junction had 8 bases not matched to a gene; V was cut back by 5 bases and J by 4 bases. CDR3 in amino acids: CASRAGTSEYEQYF. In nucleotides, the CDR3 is TGTGCCAGCAGGGCCGGGACTAGTGAGTACGAGCAGTACTTC.

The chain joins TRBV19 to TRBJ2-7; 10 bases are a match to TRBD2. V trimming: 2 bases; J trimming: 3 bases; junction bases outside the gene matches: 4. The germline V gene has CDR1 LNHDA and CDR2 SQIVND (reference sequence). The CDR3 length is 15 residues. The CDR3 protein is CASSILLAGIYEQYF. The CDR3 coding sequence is TGTGCCAGTAGTATACTACTAGCGGGGATCTACGAGCAGTACTTC.

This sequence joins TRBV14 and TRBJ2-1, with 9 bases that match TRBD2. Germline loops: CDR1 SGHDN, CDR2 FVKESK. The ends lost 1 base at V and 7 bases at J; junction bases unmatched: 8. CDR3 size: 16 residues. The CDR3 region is CASSQVFGSGGNEQFF. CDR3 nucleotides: TGTGCCAGCAGCCAAGTCTTCGGTAGCGGGGGTAATGAGCAGTTCTTC.

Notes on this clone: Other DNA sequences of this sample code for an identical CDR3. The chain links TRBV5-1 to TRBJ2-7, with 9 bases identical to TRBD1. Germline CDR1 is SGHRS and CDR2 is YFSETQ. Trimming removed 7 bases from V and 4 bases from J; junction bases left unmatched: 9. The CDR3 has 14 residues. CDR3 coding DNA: TGCGCCAGCTCGCCGGGACAGGGTTTATACGAGCAGTACTTC. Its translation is CASSPGQGLYEQYF.

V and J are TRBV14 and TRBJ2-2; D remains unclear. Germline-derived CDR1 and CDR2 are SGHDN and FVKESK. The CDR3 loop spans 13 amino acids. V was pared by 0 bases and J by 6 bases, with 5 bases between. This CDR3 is CASSQEASGELFF. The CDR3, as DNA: TGTGCCAGCAGCCAAGAGGCTTCCGGGGAGCTGTTTTTT. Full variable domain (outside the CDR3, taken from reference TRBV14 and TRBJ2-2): EAGVTQFPSHSVIEKGQTVTLRCDPISGHDNLYWYRRVMGKEIKFLLHFVKESKQDESGMPNNRFLAERTGGTYSTLKVQPAELEDSGVYFCASSQEASGELFFGEGSRLTVL.

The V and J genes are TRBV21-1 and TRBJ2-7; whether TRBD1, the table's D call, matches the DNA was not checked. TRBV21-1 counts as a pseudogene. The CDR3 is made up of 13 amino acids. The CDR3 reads CAGAPTGFYEQYF. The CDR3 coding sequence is TGTGCCGGAGCTCCTACAGGCTTCTACGAGCAGTACTTC.

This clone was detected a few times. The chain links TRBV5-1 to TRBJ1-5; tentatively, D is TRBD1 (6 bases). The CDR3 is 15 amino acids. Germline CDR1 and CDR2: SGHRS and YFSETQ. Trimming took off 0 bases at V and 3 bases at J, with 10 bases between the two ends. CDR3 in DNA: TGCGCCAGCAGCTTGGGTCAGGGGTTCAATCAGCCCCAGCATTTT. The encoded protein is CASSLGQGFNQPQHF.

The CDR3 nucleotides read TGTGCCAGCAGCTCTCAGCGGAGCACAGATACGCAGTATTTT. Its protein is CASSSQRSTDTQYF. The chain recombines TRBV5-4 with TRBJ2-3, with D maybe TRBD2 (5 bases). Between the trimmed V and J ends, which lost 3 bases and 0 bases, there was a span of 8 bases. There are 14 residues in the CDR3. CDR1 is SGHNT and CDR2 is YYREEE in the germline V gene (reference sequence).

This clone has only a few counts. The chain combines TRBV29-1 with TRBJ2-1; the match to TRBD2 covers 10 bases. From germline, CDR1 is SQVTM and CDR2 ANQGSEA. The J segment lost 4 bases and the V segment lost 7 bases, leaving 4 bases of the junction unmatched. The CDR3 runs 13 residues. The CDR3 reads CSGKREGYNEQFF. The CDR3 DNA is TGCAGCGGGAAGCGGGAGGGGTACAATGAGCAGTTCTTC.

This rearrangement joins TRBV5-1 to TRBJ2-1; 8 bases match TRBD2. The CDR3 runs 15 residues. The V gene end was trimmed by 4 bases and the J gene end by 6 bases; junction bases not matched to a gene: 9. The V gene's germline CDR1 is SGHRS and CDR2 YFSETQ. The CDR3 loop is CASSLFSGISNEQFF. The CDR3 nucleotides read TGCGCCAGCAGCCTATTTAGCGGGATAAGCAATGAGCAGTTCTTC.

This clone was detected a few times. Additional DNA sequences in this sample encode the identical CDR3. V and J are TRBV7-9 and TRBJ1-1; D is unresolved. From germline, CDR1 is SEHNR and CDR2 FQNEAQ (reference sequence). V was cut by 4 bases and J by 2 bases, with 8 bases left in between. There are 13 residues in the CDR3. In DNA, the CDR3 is TGTGCCAGCAGCTCGGAGGGTAACACTGAAGCTTTCTTT. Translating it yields CASSSEGNTEAFF.

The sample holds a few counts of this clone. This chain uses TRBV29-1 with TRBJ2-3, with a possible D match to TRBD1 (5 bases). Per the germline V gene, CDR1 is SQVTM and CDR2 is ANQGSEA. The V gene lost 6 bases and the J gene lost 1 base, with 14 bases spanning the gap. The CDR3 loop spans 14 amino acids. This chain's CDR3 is CSVTDSGGTDTQYF. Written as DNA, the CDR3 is TGCAGCGTAACTGACAGTGGAGGCACAGATACGCAGTATTTT.

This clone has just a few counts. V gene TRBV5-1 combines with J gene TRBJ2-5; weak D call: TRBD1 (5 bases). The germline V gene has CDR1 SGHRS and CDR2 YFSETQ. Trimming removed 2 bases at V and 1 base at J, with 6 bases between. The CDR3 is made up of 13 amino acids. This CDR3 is CASSFDSQETQYF. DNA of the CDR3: TGCGCCAGCAGCTTTGACAGCCAAGAGACCCAGTACTTC.

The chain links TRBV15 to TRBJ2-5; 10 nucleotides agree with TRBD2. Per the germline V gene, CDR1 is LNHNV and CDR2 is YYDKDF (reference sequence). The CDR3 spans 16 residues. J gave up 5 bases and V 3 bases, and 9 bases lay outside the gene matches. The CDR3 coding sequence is TGTGCCACCAGCAGGAGTCCCGGGACTAGCGATGAGACCCAGTACTTC. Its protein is CATSRSPGTSDETQYF.

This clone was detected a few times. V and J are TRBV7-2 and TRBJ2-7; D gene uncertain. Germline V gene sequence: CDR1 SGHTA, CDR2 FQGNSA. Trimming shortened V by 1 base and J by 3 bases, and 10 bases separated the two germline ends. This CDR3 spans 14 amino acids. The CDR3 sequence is CASSLGYSNYEQYF. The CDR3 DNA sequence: TGTGCCAGCAGCTTAGGATACAGCAACTACGAGCAGTACTTC.

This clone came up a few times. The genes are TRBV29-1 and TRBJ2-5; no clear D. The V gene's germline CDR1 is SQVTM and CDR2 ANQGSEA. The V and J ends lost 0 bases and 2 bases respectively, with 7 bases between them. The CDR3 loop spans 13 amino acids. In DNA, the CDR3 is TGCAGCGTTGAAGAGTCCCTGCAAGAGACCCAGTACTTC. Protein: CSVEESLQETQYF. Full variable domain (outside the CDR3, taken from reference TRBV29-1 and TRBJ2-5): SAVISQKPSRDICQRGTSLTIQCQVDSQVTMMFWYRQQPGQSLTLIATANQGSEATYESGFVIDKFPISRPNLTFSTLTVSNMSPEDSSIYLCSVEESLQETQYFGPGTRLLVL.

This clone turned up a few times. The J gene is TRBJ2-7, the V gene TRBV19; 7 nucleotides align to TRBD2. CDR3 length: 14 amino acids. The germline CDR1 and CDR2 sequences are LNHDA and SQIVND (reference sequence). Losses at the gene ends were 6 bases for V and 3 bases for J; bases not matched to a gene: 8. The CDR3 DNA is TGTGCCAGTAGCCCGGGACTACGTAACTACGAGCAGTACTTC. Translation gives CASSPGLRNYEQYF.

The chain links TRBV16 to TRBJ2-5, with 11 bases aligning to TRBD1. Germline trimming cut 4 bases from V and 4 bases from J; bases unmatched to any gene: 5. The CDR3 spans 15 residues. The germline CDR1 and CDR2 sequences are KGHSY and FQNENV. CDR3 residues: CASSPPGTGGETQYF. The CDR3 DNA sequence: TGTGCCAGCAGCCCACCAGGGACAGGGGGAGAGACCCAGTACTTC.